This TCR beta chain is from a study of T cell responses to AZD1222 COVID-19 vaccine. General study findings and limits: Scientists sampled the repertoires only once the peak T cell response had passed.

It was second doses at about 4 or about 12 weeks that were pooled. TCRdb's table, derived via immunoSEQ multiplex PCR, lists solely in-frame clones and lacks some. The table includes fewer than 180,000 clones, roughly 90% detected once. On this clone: The antigen remains unidentified.

Material: peripheral blood, obtained 28 days after the second AZD1222 dose. This clonotype was obtained from an adult who received the AZD1222 COVID-19 vaccine.

The CDR3 DNA reads TGTGCCAGCAGTTTCCCCGATCATAGGCTGTTTTTT. Protein product: CASSFPDHRLFF. V usage is TRBV12-3 or TRBV12-4 and J usage is TRBJ2-2, with D unclear. Trimming cost V 3 bases and J 13 bases, with 12 bases left between them. The CDR3 extends over 12 amino acids.